This TCR beta chain was documented in a study of blood T cell repertoires in COVID-19. At the level of the study: Samples taken during acute and convalescent COVID-19 were collected in the United States, Italy and Spain. From T cells, B-cell-depleted T cells, or PBMCs came the material, which was cDNA or gDNA.

Authors' analysis steps: Cell counts per sample came from amplifying reference gene primers. Measured with immunoSEQ multiplex PCR; TCRdb has only the in-frame clones, and not every one. V, J and clone size are taken as reported in that table, and D and trimming were inferred from the DNA itself. Among around 12,000 clones, approximately 88% were seen once, and the ten largest hold under 25%. The germline V gene encodes CDR1 LGHDT and CDR2 YNNKEL (reference sequence). With 0 bases removed from V and 6 bases from J, the gap between germline ends came to 14 bases. The CDR3 totals 15 residues. This clone was seen a single time.

Input material: peripheral blood. The V gene is TRBV3-1 (or the pseudogene TRBV3-2), the J gene TRBJ1-2; the D gene is possibly TRBD1 (6 bases). The source of this sequence is a woman aged 55-70 years with active COVID-19. The DNA for the CDR3 is TGTGCCAGCAGCCAAGAATTGGGCAGGGGAAATGGCTACACCTTC. Translation gives CASSQELGRGNGYTF.